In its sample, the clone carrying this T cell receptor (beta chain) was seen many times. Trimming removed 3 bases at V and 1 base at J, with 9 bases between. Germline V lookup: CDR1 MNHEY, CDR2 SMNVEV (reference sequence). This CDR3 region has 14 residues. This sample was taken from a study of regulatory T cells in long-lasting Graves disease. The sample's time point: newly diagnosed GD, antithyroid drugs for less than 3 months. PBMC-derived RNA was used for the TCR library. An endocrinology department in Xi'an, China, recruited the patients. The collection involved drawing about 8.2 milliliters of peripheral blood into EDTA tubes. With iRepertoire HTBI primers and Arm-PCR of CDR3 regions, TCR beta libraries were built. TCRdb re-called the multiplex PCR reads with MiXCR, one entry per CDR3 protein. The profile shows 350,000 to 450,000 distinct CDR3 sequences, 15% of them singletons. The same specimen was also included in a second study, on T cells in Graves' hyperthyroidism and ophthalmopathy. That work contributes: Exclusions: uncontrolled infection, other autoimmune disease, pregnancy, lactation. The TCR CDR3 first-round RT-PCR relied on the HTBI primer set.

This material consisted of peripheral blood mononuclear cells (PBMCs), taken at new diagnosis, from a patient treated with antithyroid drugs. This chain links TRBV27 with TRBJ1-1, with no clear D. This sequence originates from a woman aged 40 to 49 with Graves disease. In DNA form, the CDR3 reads TGTGCCAGCAGTTTTTGGCAAACGAACACTGAAGCTTTCTTT. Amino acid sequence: CASSFWQTNTEAFF.